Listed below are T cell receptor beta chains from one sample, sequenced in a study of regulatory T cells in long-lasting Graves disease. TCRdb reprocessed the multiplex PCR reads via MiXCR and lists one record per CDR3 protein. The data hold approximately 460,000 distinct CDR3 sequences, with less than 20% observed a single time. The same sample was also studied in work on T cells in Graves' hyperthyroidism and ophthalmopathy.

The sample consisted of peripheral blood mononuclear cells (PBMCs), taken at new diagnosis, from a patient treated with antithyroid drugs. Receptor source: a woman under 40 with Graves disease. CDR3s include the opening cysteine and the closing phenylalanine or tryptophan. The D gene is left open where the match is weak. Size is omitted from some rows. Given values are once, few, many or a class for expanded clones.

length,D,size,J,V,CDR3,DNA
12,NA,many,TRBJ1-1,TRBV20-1,CSASPGGTEAFF,TGCAGTGCTAGCCCCGGTGGTACTGAAGCTTTCTTT
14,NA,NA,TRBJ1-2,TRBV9,CASSETTLGLGYTF,TGTGCCAGCAGCGAGACTACGTTAGGGCTCGGCTACACCTTC
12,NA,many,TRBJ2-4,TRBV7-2,CASSLAKNIQYF,TGTGCCAGCAGCTTAGCCAAAAACATTCAGTACTTC
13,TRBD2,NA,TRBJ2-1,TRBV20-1,CSASRLANNEQFF,TGCAGTGCTTCGCGACTAGCGAACAATGAGCAGTTCTTC
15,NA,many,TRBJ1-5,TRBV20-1,CSARDFGGWGQPQHF,TGCAGTGCTAGAGATTTTGGGGGCTGGGGTCAGCCCCAGCATTTT
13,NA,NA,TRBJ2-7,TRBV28,CATVLGTAYEQYF,TGTGCCACGGTCCTGGGCACGGCTTACGAGCAGTACTTC
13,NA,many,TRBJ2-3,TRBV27,CASSPNQLDTQYF,TGTGCCAGCAGTCCAAACCAACTGGATACGCAGTATTTT
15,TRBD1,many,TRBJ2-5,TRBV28,CASSRDRGTFETQYF,TGTGCCAGCAGCCGGGACAGGGGTACGTTTGAGACCCAGTACTTC
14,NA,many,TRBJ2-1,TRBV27,CASSIRVESDEQFF,TGTGCCAGCAGTATCAGGGTGGAGTCAGATGAGCAGTTCTTC
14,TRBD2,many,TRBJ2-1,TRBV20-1,CSALGTSGYNEQFF,TGCAGTGCTCTCGGGACTAGCGGTTACAATGAGCAGTTCTTC
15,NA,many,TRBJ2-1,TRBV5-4,CASSQGGWTTNEQFF,TGTGCCAGCAGCCAAGGGGGCTGGACTACTAATGAGCAGTTCTTC
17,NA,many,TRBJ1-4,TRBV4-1,CASSPAAGGVYNEKLFF,TGCGCCAGCAGCCCAGCCGCCGGTGGGGTGTATAATGAAAAACTGTTTTTT
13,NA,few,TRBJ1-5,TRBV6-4,CASSPDSRQPQHF,TGTGCCAGCAGCCCCGACAGTCGCCAGCCCCAGCATTTT
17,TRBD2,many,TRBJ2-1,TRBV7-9,CASNRVGTSGSWSEQFF,TGTGCCAGCAACAGGGTGGGGACTAGCGGGAGTTGGAGTGAGCAGTTCTTC
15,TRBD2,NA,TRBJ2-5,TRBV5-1,CASSSAGGRTETQYF,TGCGCCAGCAGCTCGGCCGGCGGGAGAACGGAGACCCAGTACTTC
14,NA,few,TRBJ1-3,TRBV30,CAWNRDTRGNTIYF,TGTGCCTGGAACCGGGACACCCGAGGAAACACCATATATTTT
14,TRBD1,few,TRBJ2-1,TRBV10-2,CASSPPTGVSEQFF,TGCGCCAGCAGCCCTCCCACAGGGGTCAGTGAGCAGTTCTTC
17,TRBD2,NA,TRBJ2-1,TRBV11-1,CASSFTLAGGQYNEQFF,TGTGCCAGCAGCTTTACGCTAGCGGGAGGACAATACAATGAGCAGTTCTTC
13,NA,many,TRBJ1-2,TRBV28,CASSPVVVSGYTF,TGTGCCAGCAGTCCGGTGGTAGTATCCGGCTACACCTTC
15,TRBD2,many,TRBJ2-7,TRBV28,CASSFWGRATYEQYF,TGTGCCAGCAGTTTTTGGGGGAGGGCCACCTACGAGCAGTACTTC
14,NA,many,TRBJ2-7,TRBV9,CASSVGAGRYEQYF,TGTGCCAGCAGCGTAGGCGCAGGGAGGTACGAGCAGTACTTC
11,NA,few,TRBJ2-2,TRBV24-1,CATWNTGELFF,TGTGCCACCTGGAACACCGGGGAGCTGTTTTTT
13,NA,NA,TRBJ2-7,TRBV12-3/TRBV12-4,CANSLLRAYEQYF,TGTGCCAACAGTTTACTACGGGCCTACGAGCAGTACTTC
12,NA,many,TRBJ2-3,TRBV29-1,CSVEGPSLTQYF,TGCAGCGTTGAAGGCCCTAGTTTAACGCAGTATTTT
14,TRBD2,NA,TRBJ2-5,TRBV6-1,CASSEGASGYAQYF,TGTGCCAGCAGTGAAGGGGCTAGCGGTTACGCCCAGTACTTC
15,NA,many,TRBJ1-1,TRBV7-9,CASSLVGRMNTEAFF,TGTGCCAGCAGCTTGGTCGGACGAATGAACACTGAAGCTTTCTTT
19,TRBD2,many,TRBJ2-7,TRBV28,CASSLLGFREGASYYEQYF,TGTGCCAGCAGTTTATTGGGCTTTCGGGAGGGAGCTTCCTACTACGAGCAGTACTTC
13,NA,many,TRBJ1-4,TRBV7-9,CASRRTEGEKLFF,TGTGCCAGCAGACGCACGGAGGGGGAAAAACTGTTTTTT
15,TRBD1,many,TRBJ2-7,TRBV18,CASSPPGQGRYEQYF,TGTGCCAGCTCACCACCGGGACAGGGTCGTTACGAGCAGTACTTC
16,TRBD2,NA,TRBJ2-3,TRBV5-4,CASSRPGGSRTDTQYF,TGTGCCAGCAGCCGGCCGGGGGGGAGTCGCACAGATACGCAGTATTTT